Shown below are 29 T cell receptor beta chains from a single sample sequenced in a study of blood T cell dynamics during melanoma immunotherapy. Some clones are missing from TCRdb's copy, which holds only in-frame ones; the method was immunoSEQ multiplex PCR. The data contain approximately 11,000 clones, about nine tenths of them singletons. Time point specified: week 3, after first cycle of checkpoint inhibitor. Material: blood, obtained from a patient treated with checkpoint blockade. The source is a human donor with melanoma.

V is TRBV11-2 and J is TRBJ2-2; D remains unclear. CDR3 length: 12 amino acids. Deletions cut 1 base from V and 6 bases from J, with 3 bases between. Germline V gene lookup returns CDR1 SGHAT and CDR2 FQNNGV. CDR3 DNA sequence: TGTGCCAGCAGCTTAGGATCCGGGGAGCTGTTTTTT. Translating gives CASSLGSGELFF.

This clone was found a few times. CDR3 loop: CASKSGTTQYF. The CDR3 DNA follows: TGTGCCAGCAAATCCGGGACCACGCAGTATTTT. This chain uses TRBV6-4 with TRBJ2-3; D tentatively fits TRBD1 or TRBD2 (5 bases each). With 7 bases removed from V and 9 bases from J, the gap between germline ends came to 11 bases. This CDR3 is 11 amino acids long. Germline V gene sequence: CDR1 MRHNA, CDR2 SNTAGT.

The rearrangement links TRBV19 to TRBJ1-2; 9 positions match TRBD1. V shed 6 bases and J 7 bases; nucleotides not matched to a gene: 6. The germline V gene has CDR1 LNHDA and CDR2 SQIVND (reference sequence). The CDR3 is 13 residues long. CDR3 sequence reads: CASSPQGAGGYTF. DNA for the CDR3: TGTGCCAGTAGCCCACAGGGGGCAGGTGGCTACACCTTC. The entire variable domain, with the rest obtained from reference TRBV19 and TRBJ1-2, is as follows: DGGITQSPKYLFRKEGQNVTLSCEQNLNHDAMYWYRQDPGQGLRLIYYSQIVNDFQKGDIAEGYSVSREKKESFPLTVTSAQKNPTAFYLCASSPQGAGGYTFGSGTRLTVV.

This chain uses TRBV7-8 with TRBJ1-3; D is unresolved. Germline CDR1 is SGHVS and CDR2 is FQNEAQ. V was clipped by 5 bases and J by 2 bases, with 10 bases between them. The CDR3 covers 14 residues. The CDR3: CASSTFKPGNTIYF. The CDR3 DNA is TGTGCCAGCAGCACCTTCAAACCTGGAAACACCATATATTTT.

The chain combines TRBV29-1 with TRBJ2-5, with a possible D match to TRBD1 (5 bases). Trimming shortened V by 7 bases and J by 3 bases, and 9 bases separated the two germline ends. Looked up from germline, CDR1 is SQVTM and CDR2 is ANQGSEA. There are 11 residues in the CDR3. The CDR3 loop is CSGGQEETQYF. The CDR3, as DNA: TGCAGCGGGGGCCAAGAAGAGACCCAGTACTTC.

This sequence joins TRBV23-1 and TRBJ1-1; 11 bases agree with TRBD1. TRBV23-1 is assigned to the ORF class and has an uncertain function. The CDR3 totals 17 residues. J gave up 0 bases and V 4 bases, and 7 bases lay outside the gene matches. In DNA, the CDR3 is TGCGCCAGCAGTCCGGGACAGGGGGGGAACATGAACACTGAAGCTTTCTTT. As protein: CASSPGQGGNMNTEAFF.

The V and J genes are TRBV30 and TRBJ2-2; 7 bases fit TRBD2. V dropped 0 bases and J dropped 5; count of bases not matched to a gene: 3. CDR1 and CDR2 (germline): GTSNPN, SVGIG (reference sequence). CDR3 size: 14 residues. The CDR3 reads CAWSVRTRTGELFF. The CDR3, as DNA: TGTGCCTGGAGTGTTCGGACTAGAACCGGGGAGCTGTTTTTT.

The chain is built from TRBV4-1 and TRBJ2-7, with D perhaps assigned TRBD1 or TRBD2 (5 bases each). Per germline, CDR1 MGHRA and CDR2 YSYEKL. The CDR3 totals 15 residues. V gave up 0 bases and J gave up 7 bases, with 16 bases separating them. This CDR3 reads CASSQDGRGEVEQYF. The CDR3 DNA sequence: TGCGCCAGCAGCCAAGATGGTAGAGGGGAAGTGGAGCAGTACTTC.

This clone was picked up a small number of times. The chain combines TRBV2 with TRBJ1-6; D perhaps matches TRBD1 (5 bases). Germline values: CDR1 SNHLY, CDR2 FYNNEI. Trimming pared 5 bases from V and 10 bases from J, leaving 9 bases between. This CDR3 contains 12 residues. The CDR3 loop reads CASSWTQSPLHF. CDR3 DNA sequence: TGTGCCAGCAGTTGGACACAGTCACCCCTCCACTTT.

This chain uses TRBV5-6 with TRBJ1-3; 8 nucleotides line up with TRBD1. The ends lost 4 bases at V and 4 bases at J; junction bases unmatched: 7. The CDR3 is 15 amino acids. Germline V lookup: CDR1 SGHDT, CDR2 YYEEEE. The CDR3 reads CASSIFRGQGNTIYF. The CDR3 bases are TGTGCCAGCAGCATTTTCAGGGGGCAAGGAAACACCATATATTTT.

The chain couples TRBV18 to TRBJ2-2; D might be TRBD1 (6 bases). The CDR3 sequence is 16 residues long. With 3 bases removed from V and 0 bases from J, the gap between germline ends came to 11 bases. Germline V gene sequence: CDR1 KGHSH, CDR2 LQKENI. The CDR3 here is CASSPTGDANTGELFF. The CDR3 DNA reads TGTGCCAGCTCACCGACAGGAGACGCGAACACCGGGGAGCTGTTTTTT.

The genes are TRBV30 and TRBJ2-5, with D possibly TRBD2 on 6 matching bases. From germline, CDR1 is GTSNPN and CDR2 SVGIG (reference sequence). The CDR3 is 15 residues long. V was trimmed by 2 bases and J by 5 bases, leaving 18 bases between them. The CDR3 DNA sequence: TGTGCCTGGAGTCGGAGGGGATTTACTCGGGAGACCCAGTACTTC. It is translated as CAWSRRGFTRETQYF.

The chain links TRBV7-8 to TRBJ2-5; 10 nucleotides match TRBD2. V shed 2 bases and J 4 bases; nucleotides not matched to a gene: 13. This CDR3 is 18 amino acids long. Germline values: CDR1 SGHVS, CDR2 FQNEAQ. The CDR3 DNA sequence: TGTGCCAGCAGCTTAAGGGGTGAAGCGGGGGGGCCTCCAGAGACCCAGTACTTC. Its protein is CASSLRGEAGGPPETQYF.

This clone was picked up one time. The chain couples TRBV9 to TRBJ2-3; 11 bases line up with TRBD1. Per the germline V gene, CDR1 is SGDLS and CDR2 is YYNGEE. V lost 4 bases to trimming and J lost 6 bases; unmatched junction nucleotides: 10. The CDR3 contains 16 residues. CDR3 in DNA: TGTGCCAGCAGCTTCCGGACAGGGGGCCTGGGGGATACGCAGTATTTT. This translates into CASSFRTGGLGDTQYF.

The chain couples TRBV10-3 to TRBJ2-1; 11 bases map to TRBD2. Germline V gene data show CDR1 as ENHRY and CDR2 as SYGVKD. The CDR3 length is 16 residues. J was trimmed by 6 bases and V by 2 bases; bases with no gene match: 6. The CDR3 DNA follows: TGTGCCATCAGTGAGAATAGCGGGGGGGCCGCCAATGAGCAGTTCTTC. Amino acids: CAISENSGGAANEQFF.

The V and J genes are TRBV7-8 and TRBJ1-5; the D is unclear. This CDR3 is built from 12 residues. Per germline, CDR1 SGHVS and CDR2 FQNEAQ. V was shortened by 4 bases and J by 7 bases, with 8 bases between the two germline ends. CDR3 DNA: TGTGCCAGCAGCTCCCTGGGCCAGCCCCAGCATTTT. This sequence encodes CASSSLGQPQHF.

Only one count was recorded for this clone. J is TRBJ2-5 and V is TRBV5-1, with TRBD1 as a possible D gene (6 bases). The CDR3 spans 15 residues. The V gene's germline CDR1 is SGHRS and CDR2 YFSETQ. The V end lost 4 bases, the J end lost 5 bases, and 18 bases lay between the germline ends. In DNA form, the CDR3 reads TGCGCCAGCAGCCCGGAATACAGGGTCCGGGAGACCCAGTACTTC. Translating it yields CASSPEYRVRETQYF.

The V and J genes are TRBV19 and TRBJ2-1; TRBD1 might be the D (6 bases). V shed 4 bases and J shed 0 bases, with 10 bases lying between them. This CDR3 is 15 amino acids long. From germline, CDR1 is LNHDA and CDR2 SQIVND (reference sequence). The CDR3 DNA reads as TGTGCCAGTAGTAAACAGGGCCTCTCCTACAATGAGCAGTTCTTC. This encodes CASSKQGLSYNEQFF. Full variable domain (outside the CDR3, taken from reference TRBV19 and TRBJ2-1): DGGITQSPKYLFRKEGQNVTLSCEQNLNHDAMYWYRQDPGQGLRLIYYSQIVNDFQKGDIAEGYSVSREKKESFPLTVTSAQKNPTAFYLCASSKQGLSYNEQFFGPGTRLTVL.

The chain employs TRBV5-4 and TRBJ2-3; TRBD1 matches 11 bases. The CDR3 covers 16 residues. Germline V gene data show CDR1 as SGHNT and CDR2 as YYREEE (reference sequence). V trimming: 4 bases; J trimming: 2 bases; junction bases outside the gene matches: 6. The CDR3 spells CASSTRTGGVTDTQYF. The CDR3 DNA is TGTGCCAGCAGCACCCGGACAGGGGGCGTCACAGATACGCAGTATTTT.

The J gene is TRBJ1-2, the V gene TRBV10-3; 10 positions agree with TRBD1. Trimming cost V 6 bases and J 8 bases; bases outside gene matches: 9. Germline values: CDR1 ENHRY, CDR2 SYGVKD. This CDR3 is 14 amino acids long. The CDR3 DNA is TGTGCCATCAGCTCCGGGACAGGGGTACGCGGCTACACCTTC. This gives the protein CAISSGTGVRGYTF.

This clone was counted between two and nine times. V usage is TRBV6-5 and J usage is TRBJ2-7; D is possibly TRBD1 (6 bases). Germline assignment: CDR1 MNHEY and CDR2 SVGAGI. The ends were cut back, 8 bases at V and 2 bases at J, with 16 bases in the middle. This CDR3 comprises 14 residues. The CDR3 spells CASSRTVRTYEQYF. CDR3 sequence (DNA): TGTGCCAGCTCGCGGACAGTCCGAACCTACGAGCAGTACTTC.

The rearrangement joins TRBV4-2 to TRBJ2-5, with 8 bases identical to TRBD1. The CDR3 has 19 residues. Germline V gene lookup returns CDR1 LGHNA and CDR2 YNFKEQ. Germline trimming cut 4 bases from V and 5 bases from J; bases unmatched to any gene: 21. The CDR3 DNA reads TGTGCCAGCAGCCCTCACAGGGGGGCTAGGAAAAATACACCGGAGACCCAGTACTTC. Residues: CASSPHRGARKNTPETQYF.

This clone was observed a handful of times. The gene calls are TRBV25-1 and TRBJ1-2, with 9 bases identical to TRBD1. Trimming removed 6 bases from V and 7 bases from J; junction bases left unmatched: 3. This CDR3 is 12 amino acids long. CDR1 is MGHDK and CDR2 is SYGVNS in the germline V gene. CDR3 in DNA: TGTGCCAGCAGGGGACAGGGTGGTGGCTACACCTTC. It is translated as CASRGQGGGYTF.

This chain joins TRBV5-1 and TRBJ1-4; 7 bases map to TRBD1. The CDR3 covers 14 residues. Germline loops: CDR1 SGHRS, CDR2 YFSETQ. After removal of 0 bases from V and 7 bases from J, the junction contained 3 bases not matched to a gene. CDR3 residues: CASSLGGGGEKLFF. In nucleotides, the CDR3 is TGCGCCAGCAGCTTGGGAGGGGGCGGTGAAAAACTGTTTTTT. The variable domain in full, with the rest retrieved from reference TRBV5-1 and TRBJ1-4, is KAGVTQTPRYLIKTRGQQVTLSCSPISGHRSVSWYQQTPGQGLQFLFEYFSETQRNKGNFPGRFSGRQFSNSRSEMNVSTLELGDSALYLCASSLGGGGEKLFFGSGTQLSVL.

This clone was found once. The V and J genes are TRBV6-5 and TRBJ1-2, with 7 bases that match TRBD1. The CDR3 totals 14 residues. CDR1 and CDR2 from the germline V gene are MNHEY and SVGAGI. The V segment lost 3 bases and the J segment 5 bases; nucleotides outside the gene matches: 6. CDR3 sequence: CASSYQRGPYGYTF. CDR3 sequence (DNA): TGTGCCAGCAGTTATCAAAGGGGGCCATATGGCTACACCTTC.

V and J are TRBV4-3 and TRBJ2-1, with D maybe TRBD1 (6 bases). The ends were cut back, 0 bases at V and 3 bases at J, with 12 bases in the middle. Germline V gives CDR1 LGHNA, CDR2 YSLEER. This CDR3 region has 16 residues. CDR3 DNA sequence: TGCGCCAGCAGCCAAGAAGTAGGGGGTGTCTACAATGAGCAGTTCTTC. This encodes CASSQEVGGVYNEQFF.

The chain couples TRBV5-1 to TRBJ2-5, with D perhaps TRBD1 or TRBD2 (5 bases each). Trimming shortened V by 0 bases and J by 4 bases, and 16 bases separated the two germline ends. Germline lookup yields CDR1 SGHRS and CDR2 YFSETQ. This CDR3 spans 16 amino acids. The CDR3 DNA is TGCGCCAGCAGCTTGGGGGGGACGCCCCTGTCAGAGACCCAGTACTTC. Protein product: CASSLGGTPLSETQYF.

This chain links TRBV11-1 with TRBJ2-5; the D is unclear. CDR3 length equals 16 residues. The V gene lost 5 bases and the J gene lost 0 bases, with 16 bases spanning the gap. Germline V gene lookup returns CDR1 SGHAT and CDR2 FQDESV (reference sequence). CDR3 sequence reads: CASSLTPIQYQETQYF. The CDR3 coding sequence is TGTGCCAGCAGCCTAACACCGATTCAGTACCAAGAGACCCAGTACTTC.

This sequence joins TRBV5-5 and TRBJ2-1; D uncertain. The V gene lost 3 bases and the J gene lost 7 bases, with 8 bases spanning the gap. Per germline, CDR1 SGHKS and CDR2 YYEKEE (reference sequence). The CDR3 covers 12 residues. The CDR3 protein is CASSWTENEQFF. The CDR3 bases are TGTGCCAGCAGCTGGACGGAGAATGAGCAGTTCTTC.